Listed here are 3 T cell receptor beta chains from one sample, sequenced in a study of blood T cell repertoires in COVID-19. Libraries were prepared by immunoSEQ multiplex PCR; TCRdb keeps only in-frame clonotypes and omits some of them. Among 200,000 to 300,000 clones, 86% were seen once, and the ten largest hold roughly 3.1%. Sequencing used PBMCs or T cells enriched from blood (not recorded which). The receptors shown here come from a woman between 40 and 50 years old with acute COVID-19.

The gene calls are TRBV19 and TRBJ2-7, with 7 bases that match TRBD1. The V segment lost 5 bases and the J segment 1 base; nucleotides outside the gene matches: 5. The CDR3 sequence is 14 residues long. Germline assignment: CDR1 LNHDA and CDR2 SQIVND (reference sequence). CDR3 nucleotide sequence: TGTGCCAGTAGTCCCCCGGGACAGTCCTACGAGCAGTACTTC. Protein: CASSPPGQSYEQYF. Using reference TRBV19 and TRBJ2-7 for the parts outside the CDR3, the full variable domain is DGGITQSPKYLFRKEGQNVTLSCEQNLNHDAMYWYRQDPGQGLRLIYYSQIVNDFQKGDIAEGYSVSREKKESFPLTVTSAQKNPTAFYLCASSPPGQSYEQYFGPGTRLTVT.

V and J are TRBV4-1 and TRBJ2-5, with TRBD2 as a possible D gene (6 bases). This CDR3 is built from 13 residues. The germline V and J ends were trimmed by 4 bases and 5 bases, with 11 bases remaining between them. Germline V gene data show CDR1 as MGHRA and CDR2 as YSYEKL. The CDR3 DNA follows: TGCGCCAGCAGCCTGGGACTCATTGAGACCCAGTACTTC. This encodes CASSLGLIETQYF.

V usage is TRBV27 and J usage is TRBJ2-7, with D perhaps TRBD2 (6 bases). Germline V gene lookup returns CDR1 MNHEY and CDR2 SMNVEV (reference sequence). The ends were cut back, 9 bases at V and 9 bases at J, with 21 bases in the middle. The CDR3 is 13 amino acids. In DNA form, the CDR3 reads TGTGCCAGTTCCGGGACTCAGGAAAGTGTGCAGTACTTC. Its translation: CASSGTQESVQYF.